This T cell receptor beta chain stems from a study of T cell responses to AZD1222 COVID-19 vaccine. Points from the study as a whole: Two AZD1222 doses significantly raised spike-specific TCR breadth and depth over controls. There were mostly white British donors and more females than males, and clonal diversity was possibly underestimated. The span of vaccine-associated CD4 TCRs extended across spike, with dominance at 160-218 and 743-854.

Clones were read by immunoSEQ multiplex PCR, and TCRdb kept only the in-frame ones, dropping some. The sample yields 150,000 to 200,000 clones, 80% to 95% seen once. With regard to this clone: Antigen specificity is unknown.

Germline CDR1 and CDR2: SGDLS and YYNGEE. V gave up 3 bases and J gave up 0 bases, with 10 bases separating them. There are 15 residues in the CDR3. Sequencing was performed on peripheral blood, taken 28 days after the second AZD1222 dose. This receptor was identified in an adult who received the AZD1222 COVID-19 vaccine. The V call is TRBV9, the J call TRBJ1-3; D remains ambiguous. The CDR3 DNA reads as TGTGCCAGCAGCGCGCCCGGTATCTCTGGAAACACCATATATTTT. This gives the protein CASSAPGISGNTIYF.